Shown below are 7 T cell receptor beta chains from a single sample sequenced in a study of Ad26.COV2.S vaccination and SARS-CoV-2 variants. The treatment is: approximately 18 received Ad26.COV2.S at low or high dose, single or two shots; roughly five received placebo; per-sample allocation not given. Sampling occurred on day 63 after the first vaccine or placebo injection. Produced via immunoSEQ multiplex PCR; TCRdb's table is partial and in-frame only. There are 320,000 or so clones in the sample; roughly 90% occur only once, and about 5% lies in the top ten. The material was peripheral blood, obtained in a trial of Ad26.COV2.S vaccine versus placebo. These receptors were obtained from a person between 18 and 65 years old who received the Ad26.COV2.S COVID-19 vaccine or a placebo.

The chain combines TRBV6-5 with TRBJ2-7, with 8 positions matching TRBD2. The CDR3 covers 15 residues. J lost 5 bases, V lost 5 bases, and 11 bases had no gene match. Germline assignment: CDR1 MNHEY and CDR2 SVGAGI. Written as DNA, the CDR3 is TGTGCCAGCAGTCTCCGGGCGGGAGGAAATGACGAGCAGTACGTC. Translation gives CASSLRAGGNDEQYV.

The chain employs TRBV29-1 and TRBJ2-5, with a tentative D call TRBD1 (6 bases). CDR3 size: 15 residues. The germline gives CDR1 SQVTM, CDR2 ANQGSEA. Trimming removed 4 bases at V and 5 bases at J, with 20 bases between. CDR3 residues: CSVAGVGAGAETQYF. The CDR3 region has the DNA TGCAGCGTTGCTGGTGTGGGGGCTGGAGCGGAGACCCAGTACTTC.

The chain combines TRBV7-2 with TRBJ2-6; TRBD2 is a possible D gene (6 bases). Germline V gene sequence: CDR1 SGHTA, CDR2 FQGNSA. V was trimmed by 5 bases and J by 2 bases, leaving 16 bases between them. The CDR3 spans 17 residues. The CDR3 DNA reads TGTGCCAGCAGCCCGCGGGGAGTGAATGCTGGGGCCAACGTCCTGACTTTC. It codes for CASSPRGVNAGANVLTF.

This clone was observed once. The chain combines TRBV9 with TRBJ2-1; 10 bases are shared with TRBD2. V lost 4 bases and J lost 6; bases outside the gene matches: 7. The CDR3 runs 15 residues. Germline CDR1 and CDR2: SGDLS and YYNGEE. The CDR3 coding sequence is TGTGCCAGCAGCCTTGTAGCGGGGGGTCCCAATGAGCAGTTCTTC. This translates into CASSLVAGGPNEQFF.

The chain couples TRBV18 to TRBJ1-3; the D gene is possibly TRBD1 (6 bases). CDR3 length equals 16 residues. The V gene's germline CDR1 is KGHSH and CDR2 LQKENI. Deletions cut 1 base from V and 4 bases from J, with 14 bases between. The CDR3, as DNA: TGTGCCAGCTCACCACGGACAGCCAGCATAGGAAACACCATATATTTT. Its translation: CASSPRTASIGNTIYF.

The chain joins TRBV7-9 to TRBJ1-2; 7 bases agree with TRBD1. This CDR3 comprises 13 residues. Germline V gene sequence: CDR1 SEHNR, CDR2 FQNEAQ (reference sequence). The V segment lost 1 base and the J segment 8 bases; nucleotides outside the gene matches: 4. The CDR3 region is CASSLGGGRGYTF. The CDR3 bases are TGTGCCAGCAGCTTAGGAGGGGGCCGAGGCTACACCTTC.

This clone was picked up a small number of times. The V gene is TRBV7-2, the J gene TRBJ2-7; D might be TRBD1 or TRBD2, each matching 5 bases. V gave up 3 bases and J gave up 6 bases, with 6 bases separating them. The germline gives CDR1 SGHTA, CDR2 FQGNSA. The CDR3 consists of 11 residues. The DNA for the CDR3 is TGTGCCAGCAGCTTGGGGGTCGAGCAGTACTTC. Protein: CASSLGVEQYF.